This section outlines one T cell receptor (beta chain) sequence together with its context. What it binds is unknown. The source of the sample is a study of CD8 T cells in Susac syndrome. Findings and limits, study-wide: The study admitted that it had a relatively small number of individuals in its TCR sequencing and HLA analysis.

RNA, at 0.5 to 1 ug, was reverse transcribed with random hexamers. TCRdb re-called the immunoSEQ multiplex PCR reads with MiXCR, one entry per CDR3 protein. The table includes 140,000 or so distinct CDR3 sequences, 94% detected once. The CDR3 extends over 15 amino acids. After removal of 6 bases from V and 4 bases from J, the junction contained 4 bases not matched to a gene. Germline CDR1 is MNHNY and CDR2 is SVGAGI (reference sequence). The chain is built from TRBV6-6 and TRBJ2-7; the match to TRBD2 covers 15 bases. This TCR came from a human donor in good health. Specimen: CD4+ T cells from PBMCs. The CDR3: CASRLGLAGGYEQYF. The DNA of the CDR3 is TGTGCCAGCAGACTAGGACTAGCGGGAGGGTACGAGCAGTACTTC.